This record concerns one T cell receptor beta chain sequence. Germline V gene data show CDR1 as SQVTM and CDR2 as ANQGSEA. This CDR3 has 14 residues. The ends were cut back, 6 bases at V and 0 bases at J, with 14 bases in the middle. The entry originates in a study of OX40 agonist ivuxolimab in advanced cancers. Clones were read by immunoSEQ multiplex PCR, and TCRdb kept only the in-frame ones, dropping some. Of roughly 40,000 clones in the sample, 70% to 90% were seen once. The V gene is TRBV29-1, the J gene TRBJ1-2; possibly TRBD1 for D (6 bases). The specimen comprised CD4+ or CD8+ T cells sorted from blood, sampled in a trial of the OX40 agonist ivuxolimab. The TCR originated in an adult with an advanced solid tumor such as melanoma, head and neck, liver or kidney cancer. CDR3 nucleotides: TGCAGCGTGCTAACAGGGACTTCTAACTATGGCTACACCTTC. Translated: CSVLTGTSNYGYTF.